This T cell receptor (beta chain) was sequenced in a study of cytomegalovirus exposure and HLA in healthy donors. The junction had 5 bases not matched to a gene; V was cut back by 6 bases and J by 8 bases. In germline, CDR1 is SNHLY, CDR2 FYNNEI. The CDR3 contains 14 residues. Primers: 60 Vbeta forward and 13 Jbeta reverse. Libraries were prepared by immunoSEQ multiplex PCR; TCRdb keeps only in-frame clonotypes and omits some of them. Of about 160,000 clones detected, approximately 70% appear once; the ten largest clones hold approximately 7.1%. Sequenced sample: PBMCs. This clonotype originated in a middle-aged man in good health and CMV-seropositive. The chain recombines TRBV2 with TRBJ2-1, with TRBD2 identical over 12 bases. The CDR3 nucleotides read TGTGCCAGCAGAACTAGCGGGGGGAACGATGAGCAGTTCTTC. This translates into CASRTSGGNDEQFF.